The 27 T cell receptor beta chains listed next were all sequenced from one sample in a study of circulating tumor DNA in untreated peripheral T-cell lymphoma. Using immunoSEQ multiplex PCR, the repertoire was profiled, and TCRdb retains in-frame clones only, with some absent. The table includes 200 to 250 clones, around 89% detected once. Sequencing was done on a sample of cell-free DNA from blood serum. These receptors originate from a human donor with peripheral T-cell lymphoma.

The V and J genes are TRBV29-1 and TRBJ1-1; 11 bases align to TRBD1. With 6 bases clipped from V and 7 bases from J, the junction kept 1 base outside the gene matches. Germline V gene sequence: CDR1 SQVTM, CDR2 ANQGSEA. The CDR3 contains 11 residues. CDR3 residues: CSVGTGGEAFF. The DNA of the CDR3 is TGCAGCGTGGGGACAGGGGGTGAAGCTTTCTTT.

The chain uses TRBV5-1 and TRBJ2-5; TRBD2 aligns across 7 bases. The V gene end was trimmed by 3 bases and the J gene end by 2 bases; junction bases not matched to a gene: 7. In germline, CDR1 is SGHRS, CDR2 YFSETQ. This CDR3 has 15 amino acids. CDR3 coding DNA: TGCGCCAGCAGCTCGGGAGCGGGGAAGCAAGAGACCCAGTACTTC. This gives the protein CASSSGAGKQETQYF.

CDR3 bases: TGTGCCAGCAGTGGAGCCGACACCATATATTTT. Translating it yields CASSGADTIYF. V gene TRBV6-6 combines with J gene TRBJ1-3; no definite D call. Germline CDR1 reads MNHNY; CDR2 reads SVGAGI (reference sequence). V shed 5 bases and J shed 8 bases, with 7 bases lying between them. The CDR3 spans 11 residues.

The chain joins TRBV11-2 to TRBJ1-1; D is perhaps TRBD1 (6 bases). The V gene's germline CDR1 is SGHAT and CDR2 FQNNGV. Deletions cut 1 base from V and 1 base from J, with 13 bases between. The CDR3 totals 16 residues. The CDR3 here is CASSLVGQNQNTEAFF. The CDR3 nucleotides read TGTGCCAGCAGCTTAGTCGGACAGAACCAGAACACTGAAGCTTTCTTT.

V and J are TRBV6-6 and TRBJ2-7, with D tentatively TRBD1 or TRBD2 (5 bases each). The CDR3 covers 15 residues. Trimming shortened V by 1 base and J by 4 bases, and 14 bases separated the two germline ends. Germline V gene lookup returns CDR1 MNHNY and CDR2 SVGAGI (reference sequence). Here the CDR3 DNA reads TGTGCCAGCAGTTACTACTCCGGGACCCAGTACGAGCAGTACTTC. This codes for CASSYYSGTQYEQYF.

This clone was detected only once. The chain joins TRBV10-1 to TRBJ2-2; TRBD1 aligns across 9 bases. The trim removed 5 bases at V and 7 bases at J, leaving 14 bases unmatched. The CDR3 loop spans 17 amino acids. Germline CDR1 and CDR2: WNHNN and SYGVQD (reference sequence). CDR3 coding DNA: TGCGCCAGCAGTCCGGACAGGGGACCTTCTCGGGTCGGGGAGCTGTTTTTT. This sequence encodes CASSPDRGPSRVGELFF.

For the CDR3, the DNA is TGTGCCAGCAGCTTAGCGTTTACGCACGGTGGAGATACGCAGTATTTT. Translated: CASSLAFTHGGDTQYF. The rearrangement links TRBV7-9 to TRBJ2-3; D is undetermined. Trimming removed 0 bases at V and 5 bases at J, with 15 bases between. CDR1 is SEHNR, CDR2 FQNEAQ, per germline (reference sequence). The CDR3 runs 16 residues.

The gene calls are TRBV29-1 and TRBJ1-4, with TRBD1 matching 9 bases. Germline-derived CDR1 and CDR2 are SQVTM and ANQGSEA. There are 19 residues in the CDR3. Trimming removed 4 bases from V and 7 bases from J; junction bases left unmatched: 22. The CDR3 reads CSVALLNGQGKKKGEKLFF. CDR3 coding DNA: TGCAGCGTTGCCCTCCTCAACGGACAGGGGAAAAAAAAGGGTGAAAAACTGTTTTTT.

The J gene is TRBJ1-5, the V gene TRBV7-2, with TRBD1 as a possible D gene (5 bases). Germline loops: CDR1 SGHTA, CDR2 FQGNSA. V lost 1 base to trimming and J lost 6 bases, with 7 bases between them. This CDR3 has 13 residues. This chain's CDR3 is CASSLGGRQPQHF. The CDR3 coding sequence is TGTGCCAGCAGCTTAGGGGGACGTCAGCCCCAGCATTTT.

This sequence joins TRBV11-2 and TRBJ2-5, with D hard to call. Trimming shortened V by 3 bases and J by 1 base, and 6 bases separated the two germline ends. Germline CDR1 reads SGHAT; CDR2 reads FQNNGV. The CDR3 totals 13 residues. This CDR3 is CASSLWGQETQYF. CDR3 in DNA: TGTGCCAGCAGCTTGTGGGGCCAAGAGACCCAGTACTTC. Together with reference TRBV11-2 and TRBJ2-5, the CDR3 gives the full variable domain: EAGVAQSPRYKIIEKRQSVAFWCNPISGHATLYWYQQILGQGPKLLIQFQNNGVVDDSQLPKDRFSAERLKGVDSTLKIQPAKLEDSAVYLCASSLWGQETQYFGPGTRLLVL.

Only a few counts were recorded for this clone. The chain has TRBV15 and TRBJ1-2; no firm D call. The V end lost 5 bases, the J end lost 1 base, and 8 bases lay between the germline ends. The CDR3 covers 13 residues. CDR1 and CDR2 from the germline V gene are LNHNV and YYDKDF (reference sequence). The CDR3 DNA reads as TGTGCCACCAGCGACGGAAATAACTATGGCTACACCTTC. Translating gives CATSDGNNYGYTF. The full variable domain, completed using reference TRBV15 and TRBJ1-2, is DAMVIQNPRYQVTQFGKPVTLSCSQTLNHNVMYWYQQKSSQAPKLLFHYYDKDFNNEADTPDNFQSRRPNTSFCFLDIRSPGLGDTAMYLCATSDGNNYGYTFGSGTRLTVV.

J is TRBJ1-1 and V is TRBV15; no firm D call. Germline assignment: CDR1 LNHNV and CDR2 YYDKDF (reference sequence). The CDR3 runs to 14 residues. Deletions cut 5 bases from V and 4 bases from J, with 14 bases between. CDR3 coding DNA: TGTGCCACCAGCCGGCCTCGTGCGGGCACTGAAGCTTTCTTT. Amino acid sequence: CATSRPRAGTEAFF. The full variable domain, completed using reference TRBV15 and TRBJ1-1, is DAMVIQNPRYQVTQFGKPVTLSCSQTLNHNVMYWYQQKSSQAPKLLFHYYDKDFNNEADTPDNFQSRRPNTSFCFLDIRSPGLGDTAMYLCATSRPRAGTEAFFGQGTRLTVV.

The rearrangement links TRBV11-2 to TRBJ2-7; 13 nucleotides line up with TRBD2. CDR1 is SGHAT, CDR2 FQNNGV, per germline. The CDR3 sequence is 17 residues long. The ends lost 4 bases at V and 2 bases at J; junction bases unmatched: 8. CDR3 bases: TGTGCCAGCAGCTCGAACAGGGGACTAGCGGGGCCCTACGAGCAGTACTTC. This encodes CASSSNRGLAGPYEQYF.

This rearrangement joins TRBV30 to TRBJ2-7; D not resolved. The CDR3 consists of 13 residues. Germline values: CDR1 GTSNPN, CDR2 SVGIG (reference sequence). V dropped 3 bases and J dropped 2 bases, with 11 bases sitting between them. In nucleotides, the CDR3 is TGTGCCTGGAGCTGGCCTATGACCTACGAGCAGTACTTC. The encoded protein is CAWSWPMTYEQYF. The full variable domain, completed using reference TRBV30 and TRBJ2-7, is SQTIHQWPATLVQPVGSPLSLECTVEGTSNPNLYWYRQAAGRGLQLLFYSVGIGQISSEVPQNLSASRPQDRQFILSSKKLLLSDSGFYLCAWSWPMTYEQYFGPGTRLTVT.

This clone was observed a handful of times. The chain is built from TRBV4-1 and TRBJ2-3; TRBD2 aligns across 9 bases. The V gene's germline CDR1 is MGHRA and CDR2 YSYEKL. This CDR3 has 16 residues. After removal of 4 bases from V and 4 bases from J, the junction contained 9 bases not matched to a gene. The CDR3 nucleotides read TGCGCCAGCAGCCTCGGGGGCGGGAGGGCCGCAGATACGCAGTATTTT. Translating it yields CASSLGGGRAADTQYF.

The chain is built from TRBV7-6 and TRBJ1-1; D gene ambiguous. The V gene lost 2 bases and the J gene lost 8 bases, with 12 bases spanning the gap. Germline lookup yields CDR1 SGHVS and CDR2 FNYEAQ. The CDR3 consists of 13 residues. CDR3 nucleotides: TGTGCCAGCAGCTTACCGGGCAGCCAAGAAGCTTTCTTT. This sequence encodes CASSLPGSQEAFF.

The rearrangement links TRBV6-1 to TRBJ2-5; 8 bases line up with TRBD2. This CDR3 is 16 amino acids long. The germline gives CDR1 MNHNS, CDR2 SASEGT. V lost 2 bases and J lost 5; bases outside the gene matches: 10. CDR3 bases: TGTGCCAGCAGTGAAAGATCAAGCGGGAGTACTGAGACCCAGTACTTC. Amino acids: CASSERSSGSTETQYF.

The J gene is TRBJ1-2, the V gene TRBV28; D not certain. The CDR3 contains 12 residues. V was shortened by 5 bases and J by 7 bases, with 11 bases between the two germline ends. Germline assignment: CDR1 MDHEN and CDR2 SYDVKM. CDR3 sequence: CASSMFAAGYTF. Here the CDR3 DNA reads TGTGCCAGCAGTATGTTTGCGGCTGGCTACACCTTC.

The CDR3 here is CASSESKEKLFF. The CDR3 DNA reads TGCGCCAGCAGTGAGTCGAAAGAAAAACTGTTTTTT. The chain is built from TRBV10-2 and TRBJ1-4, with D unresolved. Germline CDR1 reads WSHSY; CDR2 reads SAAADI. This CDR3 comprises 12 residues. Trimming took off 0 bases at V and 8 bases at J, with 4 bases between the two ends.

The chain joins TRBV6-1 to TRBJ1-6; D is undetermined. Trimming left V 10 bases short and J 3 bases short, with 7 bases between. CDR3 length: 12 residues. Germline-derived CDR1 and CDR2 are MNHNS and SASEGT. Written as DNA, the CDR3 is TGTGCCACAGAAAGCTATAATTCACCCCTCCACTTT. Translating it yields CATESYNSPLHF.

This clone was seen a few times. The gene calls are TRBV10-3 and TRBJ2-6; D might be TRBD1 (6 bases). This CDR3 has 16 residues. Per the germline V gene, CDR1 is ENHRY and CDR2 is SYGVKD. Deletions cut 3 bases from V and 2 bases from J, with 11 bases between. The chain's CDR3 is CAISEGYRAGANVLTF. The CDR3 bases are TGTGCCATCAGTGAAGGTTACAGGGCTGGGGCCAACGTCCTGACTTTC.

The chain is built from TRBV2 and TRBJ2-3; D uncertain. V was shortened by 7 bases and J by 2 bases, with 10 bases between the two germline ends. Per germline, CDR1 SNHLY and CDR2 FYNNEI. CDR3 length: 13 residues. CDR3 amino acids: CASIERHTDTQYF. CDR3 bases: TGTGCCAGCATAGAACGGCACACAGATACGCAGTATTTT.

This clone was recorded once. J is TRBJ2-7 and V is TRBV5-4, with 9 bases matching TRBD2. The germline V gene encodes CDR1 SGHNT and CDR2 YYREEE (reference sequence). Trimming took 0 bases from V and 2 from J; bases not matched to a gene: 3. CDR3 length: 15 residues. CDR3 nucleotide sequence: TGTGCCAGCAGCTTGGGTGGACTAGCGACCTACGAGCAGTACTTC. It specifies CASSLGGLATYEQYF. Complete variable domain (other parts from reference TRBV5-4 and TRBJ2-7): ETGVTQSPTHLIKTRGQQVTLRCSSQSGHNTVSWYQQALGQGPQFIFQYYREEENGRGNFPPRFSGLQFPNYSSELNVNALELDDSALYLCASSLGGLATYEQYFGPGTRLTVT.

This rearrangement joins TRBV5-1 to TRBJ1-4, with TRBD1 as a possible D gene (5 bases). Germline CDR1 SGHRS, CDR2 YFSETQ. V lost 0 bases, J lost 10 bases, and 10 bases lay in between. The CDR3 runs to 13 residues. The CDR3 DNA reads TGCGCCAGCAGCTTGGTTCTGGGGGGAAAACTGTTTTTT. It encodes CASSLVLGGKLFF.

The chain joins TRBV14 to TRBJ1-1; D is unclear. Trimming shortened V by 0 bases and J by 8 bases, and 16 bases separated the two germline ends. The V gene's germline CDR1 is SGHDN and CDR2 FVKESK. The CDR3 contains 15 residues. CDR3 in DNA: TGTGCCAGCAGCCAAGATTATTTTGTGGGTAGAGAAGCTTTCTTT. Translation gives CASSQDYFVGREAFF.

The CDR3 region has the DNA TGTGCCAGCTCACCCCAAGGGACAGGGTACAATAATTCACCCCTCCACTTT. It is translated as CASSPQGTGYNNSPLHF. The chain links TRBV18 to TRBJ1-6, with TRBD1 matching over 9 bases. The CDR3 is 17 amino acids. Germline-derived CDR1 and CDR2 are KGHSH and LQKENI. The V segment lost 3 bases and the J segment 5 bases; nucleotides outside the gene matches: 8. Full variable domain (rest looked up from reference TRBV18 and TRBJ1-6): NAGVMQNPRHLVRRRGQEARLRCSPMKGHSHVYWYRQLPEEGLKFMVYLQKENIIDESGMPKERFSAEFPKEGPSILRIQQVVRGDSAAYFCASSPQGTGYNNSPLHFGNGTRLTVT.

This clone was seen only a few times. This chain joins TRBV2 and TRBJ1-6; no clear D gene. The CDR3 totals 13 residues. From germline, CDR1 is SNHLY and CDR2 FYNNEI. With 2 bases removed from V and 9 bases from J, the gap between germline ends came to 8 bases. CDR3 sequence reads: CASSEFSSSPLHF. The CDR3 DNA follows: TGTGCCAGCAGTGAATTTAGTTCTTCACCCCTCCACTTT.